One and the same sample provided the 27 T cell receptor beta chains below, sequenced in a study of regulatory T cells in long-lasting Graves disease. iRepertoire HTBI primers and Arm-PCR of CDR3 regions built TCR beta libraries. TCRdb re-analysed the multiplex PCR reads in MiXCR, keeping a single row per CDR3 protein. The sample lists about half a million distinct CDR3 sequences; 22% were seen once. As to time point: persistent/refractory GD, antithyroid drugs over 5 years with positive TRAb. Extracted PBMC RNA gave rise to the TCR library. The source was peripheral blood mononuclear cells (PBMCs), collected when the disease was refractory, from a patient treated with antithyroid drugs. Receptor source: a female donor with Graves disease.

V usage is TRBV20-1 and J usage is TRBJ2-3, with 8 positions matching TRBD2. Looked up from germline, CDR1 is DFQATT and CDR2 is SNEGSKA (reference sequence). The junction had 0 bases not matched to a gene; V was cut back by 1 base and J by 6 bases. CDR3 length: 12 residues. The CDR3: CSARGLADTQYF. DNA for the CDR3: TGCAGTGCTAGAGGACTAGCGGATACGCAGTATTTT.

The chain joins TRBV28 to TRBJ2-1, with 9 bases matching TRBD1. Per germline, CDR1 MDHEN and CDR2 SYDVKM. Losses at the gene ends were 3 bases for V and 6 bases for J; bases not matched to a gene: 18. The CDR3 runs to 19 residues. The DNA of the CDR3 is TGTGCCAGCAGTTTGTTGGGGTACAGGGGGCGCGGAAGATCCAATGAGCAGTTCTTC. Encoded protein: CASSLLGYRGRGRSNEQFF.

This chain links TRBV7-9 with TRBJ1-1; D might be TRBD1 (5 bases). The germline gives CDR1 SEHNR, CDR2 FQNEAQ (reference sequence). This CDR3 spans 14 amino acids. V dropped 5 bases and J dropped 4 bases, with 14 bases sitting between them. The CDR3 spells CASSPSWQGTEAFF. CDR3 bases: TGTGCCAGCAGCCCTTCATGGCAGGGCACTGAAGCTTTCTTT. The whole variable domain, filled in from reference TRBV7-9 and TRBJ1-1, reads DTGVSQNPRHKITKRGQNVTFRCDPISEHNRLYWYRQTLGQGPEFLTYFQNEAQLEKSRLLSDRFSAERPKGSFSTLEIQRTEQGDSAMYLCASSPSWQGTEAFFGQGTRLTVV.

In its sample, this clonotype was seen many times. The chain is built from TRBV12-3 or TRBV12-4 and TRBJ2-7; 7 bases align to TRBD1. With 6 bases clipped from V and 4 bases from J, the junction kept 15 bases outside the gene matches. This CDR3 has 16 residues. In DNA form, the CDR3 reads TGTGCCAGCAGAAACAAACCCGGGACAGTACCTTACGAGCAGTACTTC. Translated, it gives CASRNKPGTVPYEQYF.

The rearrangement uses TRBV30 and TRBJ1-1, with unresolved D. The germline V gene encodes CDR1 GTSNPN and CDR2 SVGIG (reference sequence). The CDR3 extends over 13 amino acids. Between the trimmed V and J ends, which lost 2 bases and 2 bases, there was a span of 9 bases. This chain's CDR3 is CAWSRLPNTEAFF. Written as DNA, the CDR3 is TGTGCCTGGAGTCGGCTACCTAACACTGAAGCTTTCTTT. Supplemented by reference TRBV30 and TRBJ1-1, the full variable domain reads SQTIHQWPATLVQPVGSPLSLECTVEGTSNPNLYWYRQAAGRGLQLLFYSVGIGQISSEVPQNLSASRPQDRQFILSSKKLLLSDSGFYLCAWSRLPNTEAFFGQGTRLTVV.

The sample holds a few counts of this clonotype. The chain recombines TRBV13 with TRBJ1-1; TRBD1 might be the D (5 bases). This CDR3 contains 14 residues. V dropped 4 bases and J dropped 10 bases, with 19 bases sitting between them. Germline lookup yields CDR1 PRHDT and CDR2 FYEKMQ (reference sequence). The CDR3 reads CASSYSGGGIGAFF. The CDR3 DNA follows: TGTGCCAGCAGCTACTCGGGGGGGGGAATAGGAGCTTTCTTT.

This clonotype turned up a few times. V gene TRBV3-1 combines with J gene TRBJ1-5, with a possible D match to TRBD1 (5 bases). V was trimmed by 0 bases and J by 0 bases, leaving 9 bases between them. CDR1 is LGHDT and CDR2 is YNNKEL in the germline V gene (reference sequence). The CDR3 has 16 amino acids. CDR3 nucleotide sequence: TGTGCCAGCAGCCAAGACGGGGGGGTTAGCAATCAGCCCCAGCATTTT. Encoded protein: CASSQDGGVSNQPQHF.

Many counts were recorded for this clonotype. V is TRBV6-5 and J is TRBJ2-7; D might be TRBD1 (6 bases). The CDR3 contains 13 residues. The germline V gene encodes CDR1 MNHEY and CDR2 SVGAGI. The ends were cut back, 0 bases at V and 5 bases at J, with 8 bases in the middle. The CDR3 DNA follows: TGTGCCAGCAGTTACTCGAGGGGGAACGAGCAGTACTTC. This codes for CASSYSRGNEQYF.

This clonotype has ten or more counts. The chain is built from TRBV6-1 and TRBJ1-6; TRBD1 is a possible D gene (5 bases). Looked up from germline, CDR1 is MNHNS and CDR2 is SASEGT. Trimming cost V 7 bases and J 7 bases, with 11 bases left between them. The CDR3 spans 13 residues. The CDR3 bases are TGTGCCAGCACCGGGACGATGAATTCACCCCTCCACTTT. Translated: CASTGTMNSPLHF.

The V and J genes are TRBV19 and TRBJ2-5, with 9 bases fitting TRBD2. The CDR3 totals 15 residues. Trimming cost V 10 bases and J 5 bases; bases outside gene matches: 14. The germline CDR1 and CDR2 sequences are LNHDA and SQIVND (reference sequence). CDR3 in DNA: TGTGCCACCAGAAGGCGGGAGGGCCTCTATGAGACCCAGTACTTC. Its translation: CATRRREGLYETQYF. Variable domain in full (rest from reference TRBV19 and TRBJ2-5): DGGITQSPKYLFRKEGQNVTLSCEQNLNHDAMYWYRQDPGQGLRLIYYSQIVNDFQKGDIAEGYSVSREKKESFPLTVTSAQKNPTAFYLCATRRREGLYETQYFGPGTRLLVL.

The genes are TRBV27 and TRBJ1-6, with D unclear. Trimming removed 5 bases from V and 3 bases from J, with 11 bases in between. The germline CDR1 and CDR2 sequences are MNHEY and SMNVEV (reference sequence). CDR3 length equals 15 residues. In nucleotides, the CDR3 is TGTGCCAGCAGTCGTACGGTTATCTATAATTCACCCCTCCACTTT. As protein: CASSRTVIYNSPLHF.

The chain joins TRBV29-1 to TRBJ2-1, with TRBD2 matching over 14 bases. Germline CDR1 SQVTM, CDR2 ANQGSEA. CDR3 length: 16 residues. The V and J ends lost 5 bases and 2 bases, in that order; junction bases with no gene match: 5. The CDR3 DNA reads TGCAGCGTTTACCGACTAGCGGGAGGGCCCTACAATGAGCAGTTCTTC. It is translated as CSVYRLAGGPYNEQFF.

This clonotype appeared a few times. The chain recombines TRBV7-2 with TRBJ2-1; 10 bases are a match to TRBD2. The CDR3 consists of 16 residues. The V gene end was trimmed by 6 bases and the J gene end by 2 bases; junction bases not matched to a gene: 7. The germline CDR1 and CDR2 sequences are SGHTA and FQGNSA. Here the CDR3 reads CASSPASGGAYNEQFF. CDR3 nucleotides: TGTGCCAGCAGTCCCGCCAGCGGGGGGGCCTACAATGAGCAGTTCTTC.

CDR3 in DNA: TGTGCCAGCAGCAGGACGGCAGCCACGAACACTGAAGCTTTCTTT. Translated: CASSRTAATNTEAFF. This chain connects TRBV7-2 to TRBJ1-1; no reliable D call. CDR1 SGHTA and CDR2 FQGNSA come from the germline V gene. The CDR3 has 15 residues. V dropped 5 bases and J dropped 1 base, with 14 bases sitting between them.

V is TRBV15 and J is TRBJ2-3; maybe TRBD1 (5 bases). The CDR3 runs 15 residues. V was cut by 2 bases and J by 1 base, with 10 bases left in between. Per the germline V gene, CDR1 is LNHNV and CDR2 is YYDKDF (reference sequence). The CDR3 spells CATSRPSRGTDTQYF. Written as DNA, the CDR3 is TGTGCCACCAGCAGACCAAGCAGGGGCACAGATACGCAGTATTTT. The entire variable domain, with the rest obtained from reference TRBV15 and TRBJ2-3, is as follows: DAMVIQNPRYQVTQFGKPVTLSCSQTLNHNVMYWYQQKSSQAPKLLFHYYDKDFNNEADTPDNFQSRRPNTSFCFLDIRSPGLGDTAMYLCATSRPSRGTDTQYFGPGTRLTVL.

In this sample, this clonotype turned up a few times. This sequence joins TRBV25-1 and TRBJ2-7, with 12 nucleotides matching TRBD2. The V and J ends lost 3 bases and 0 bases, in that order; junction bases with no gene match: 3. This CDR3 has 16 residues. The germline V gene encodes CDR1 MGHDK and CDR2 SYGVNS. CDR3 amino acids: CASSDGLAGSSYEQYF. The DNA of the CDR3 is TGTGCCAGCAGTGACGGACTAGCGGGAAGCTCCTACGAGCAGTACTTC.

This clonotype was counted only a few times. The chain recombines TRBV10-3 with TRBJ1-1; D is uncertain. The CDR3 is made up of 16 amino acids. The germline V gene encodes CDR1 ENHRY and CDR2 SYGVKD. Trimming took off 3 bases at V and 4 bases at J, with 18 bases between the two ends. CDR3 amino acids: CAISDPGEVEGTEAFF. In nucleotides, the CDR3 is TGTGCCATCAGTGACCCCGGGGAGGTGGAGGGCACTGAAGCTTTCTTT.

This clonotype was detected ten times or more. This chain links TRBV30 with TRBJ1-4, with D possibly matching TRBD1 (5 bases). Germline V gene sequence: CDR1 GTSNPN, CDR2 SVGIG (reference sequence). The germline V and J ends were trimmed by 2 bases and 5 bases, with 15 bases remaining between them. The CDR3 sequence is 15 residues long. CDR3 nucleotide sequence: TGTGCCTGGAGTCCTCCGGGACGTCCAAATGAAAAACTGTTTTTT. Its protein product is CAWSPPGRPNEKLFF.

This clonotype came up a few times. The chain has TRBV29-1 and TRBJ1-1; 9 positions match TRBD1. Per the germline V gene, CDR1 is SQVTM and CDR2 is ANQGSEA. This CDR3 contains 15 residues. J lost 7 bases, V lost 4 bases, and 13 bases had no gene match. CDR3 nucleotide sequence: TGCAGCGTTGCGTCCTGGGACAGGGCCATTTTTGAAGCTTTCTTT. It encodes CSVASWDRAIFEAFF.

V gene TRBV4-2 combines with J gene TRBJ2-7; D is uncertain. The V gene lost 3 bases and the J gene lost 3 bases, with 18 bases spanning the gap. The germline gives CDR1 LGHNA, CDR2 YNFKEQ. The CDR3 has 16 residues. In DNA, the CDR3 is TGTGCCAGCAGCCACGAAATTGATAGTGGGTTCTACGAGCAGTACTTC. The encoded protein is CASSHEIDSGFYEQYF.

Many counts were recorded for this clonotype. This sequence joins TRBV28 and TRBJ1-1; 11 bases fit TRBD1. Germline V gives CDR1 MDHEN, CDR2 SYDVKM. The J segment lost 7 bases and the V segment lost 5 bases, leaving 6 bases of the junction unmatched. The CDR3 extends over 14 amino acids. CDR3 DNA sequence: TGTGCCAGCAGTCCGTGGACAGGGGGCGGTGAAGCTTTCTTT. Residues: CASSPWTGGGEAFF. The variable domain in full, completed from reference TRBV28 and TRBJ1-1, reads DVKVTQSSRYLVKRTGEKVFLECVQDMDHENMFWYRQDPGLGLRLIYFSYDVKMKEKGDIPEGYSVSREKKERFSLILESASTNQTSMYLCASSPWTGGGEAFFGQGTRLTVV.

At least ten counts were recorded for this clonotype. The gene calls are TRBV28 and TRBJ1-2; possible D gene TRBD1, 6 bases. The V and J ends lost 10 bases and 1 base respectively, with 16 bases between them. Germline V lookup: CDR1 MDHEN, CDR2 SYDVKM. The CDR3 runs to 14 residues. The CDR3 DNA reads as TGTGCCATCCTGCAGACAGGCGGTAACTATGGCTACACCTTC. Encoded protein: CAILQTGGNYGYTF.

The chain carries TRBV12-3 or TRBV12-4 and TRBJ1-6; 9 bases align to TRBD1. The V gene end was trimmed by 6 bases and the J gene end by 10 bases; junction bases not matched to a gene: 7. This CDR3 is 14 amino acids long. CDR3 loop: CASRGQGWDSPLHF. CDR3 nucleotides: TGTGCCAGCAGGGGACAGGGTTGGGACTCACCCCTCCACTTT.

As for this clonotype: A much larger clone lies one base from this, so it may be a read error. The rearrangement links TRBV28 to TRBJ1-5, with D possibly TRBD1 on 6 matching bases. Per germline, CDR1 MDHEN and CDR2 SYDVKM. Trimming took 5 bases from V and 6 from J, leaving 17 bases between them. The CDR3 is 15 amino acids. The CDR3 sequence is CASSPRGRFSQPQHF. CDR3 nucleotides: TGTGCCAGCAGTCCCCGGGGGCGATTTAGTCAGCCCCAGCATTTT.

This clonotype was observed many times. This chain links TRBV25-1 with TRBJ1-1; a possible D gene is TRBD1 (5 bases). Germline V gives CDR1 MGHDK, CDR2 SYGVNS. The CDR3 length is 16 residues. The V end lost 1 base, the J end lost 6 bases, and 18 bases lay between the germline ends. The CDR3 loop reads CASSESFGQGAAEAFF. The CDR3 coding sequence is TGTGCCAGCAGTGAATCTTTTGGGCAGGGCGCGGCTGAAGCTTTCTTT.

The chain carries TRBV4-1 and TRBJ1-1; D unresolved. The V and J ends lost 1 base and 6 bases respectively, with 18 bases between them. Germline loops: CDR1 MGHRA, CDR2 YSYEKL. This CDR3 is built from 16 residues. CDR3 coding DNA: TGCGCCAGCAGCCAAGGCGAAGGCAGTAGTTACCCTGAAGCTTTCTTT. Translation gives CASSQGEGSSYPEAFF.

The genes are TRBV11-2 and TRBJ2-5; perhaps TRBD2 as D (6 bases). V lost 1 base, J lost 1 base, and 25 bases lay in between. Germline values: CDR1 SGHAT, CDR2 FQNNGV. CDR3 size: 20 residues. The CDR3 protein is CASSLVGRPSFLGGQETQYF. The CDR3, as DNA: TGTGCCAGCAGCTTAGTAGGGCGACCTTCTTTTTTGGGGGGCCAAGAGACCCAGTACTTC. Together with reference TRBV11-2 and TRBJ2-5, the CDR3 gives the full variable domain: EAGVAQSPRYKIIEKRQSVAFWCNPISGHATLYWYQQILGQGPKLLIQFQNNGVVDDSQLPKDRFSAERLKGVDSTLKIQPAKLEDSAVYLCASSLVGRPSFLGGQETQYFGPGTRLLVL.